This TCR beta chain was found in a study of CD8 T cells in Susac syndrome. A quantity of about 0.45 to 1 ug RNA underwent reverse transcription using random hexamers. MiXCR was run by TCRdb on the immunoSEQ multiplex PCR reads, yielding one entry per CDR3 protein. Of about 290,000 distinct CDR3 sequences listed, 85% are singletons. The length of the CDR3 is 16 residues. V shed 2 bases and J 5 bases; nucleotides not matched to a gene: 6. Germline lookup yields CDR1 SGHNT and CDR2 YENEEA. The sequencing sample was made of CD8+ T cells from PBMCs. This sequence originates from a human donor with multiple sclerosis. This chain links TRBV11-3 with TRBJ2-1, with 10 bases aligning to TRBD2. CDR3 region: CASSLRAGGFNNEQFF. The CDR3 nucleotides read TGTGCCAGCAGCTTAAGAGCGGGAGGGTTCAACAATGAGCAGTTCTTC.